These T cell receptor beta chains were read from a single sample in a study of T cell repertoires in cytomegalovirus infection. One entry per CDR3 protein results from TCRdb running MiXCR on the reads. The sample lists 200,000 to 300,000 distinct CDR3 sequences; under 8.5% were seen once. The sample taken for sequencing was PBMCs. All receptors derive from a human donor in good health (CMV status not recorded). Some clones in this sample may be carry-over from other donors' samples. CDR3s include the opening cysteine and the closing phenylalanine or tryptophan. A D gene is named only where the DNA matches it firmly. Rows give clone size only sometimes, using once, few, many, or a class for an expanded clone.

many,TRBD1,TRBV6-1,TRBJ1-2,CASSEIGYRGLGVADYGYTF,TGTGCCAGCAGTGAAATAGGGTACAGGGGACTTGGGGTTGCTGACTATGGCTACACCTTC
many,NA,TRBV5-1,TRBJ1-1,CASSLGGDDTEAFF,TGCGCCAGCAGCTTGGGAGGGGATGACACTGAAGCTTTCTTT
many,NA,TRBV30,TRBJ1-1,CARNRPGNTEAFF,TGTGCCCGCAATCGGCCGGGGAACACTGAAGCTTTCTTT
many,NA,TRBV2,TRBJ2-1,CASSDGGADEQFF,TGTGCCAGCAGTGATGGGGGGGCCGATGAGCAGTTCTTC
many,TRBD2,TRBV6-5,TRBJ2-2,CASSQRGRTGELFF,TGTGCCAGCAGTCAGCGGGGGCGCACCGGGGAGCTGTTTTTT
many,NA,TRBV6-1,TRBJ1-5,CASREGPNQPQHF,TGTGCCAGCAGGGAAGGGCCAAATCAGCCCCAGCATTTT
many,TRBD2,TRBV20-1,TRBJ2-1,CSALRLAGGWDEQFF,TGCAGTGCTCTACGACTAGCGGGGGGGTGGGATGAGCAGTTCTTC
many,TRBD2,TRBV6-5,TRBJ2-1,CASRVTSGGYNEQFF,TGTGCCAGCAGGGTTACTAGCGGGGGGTACAATGAGCAGTTCTTC
many,NA,TRBV7-9,TRBJ2-5,CASSLSGGTQETQYF,TGTGCCAGCAGCCTCTCGGGGGGCACCCAAGAGACCCAGTACTTC
many,TRBD1,TRBV15,TRBJ1-1,CATSTRGQMNTEAFF,TGTGCCACCAGCACCCGGGGACAGATGAACACTGAAGCTTTCTTT
many,NA,TRBV6-6,TRBJ2-2,CASSSSNTGELFF,TGTGCCAGCAGCTCCTCGAATACCGGGGAGCTGTTTTTT
many,NA,TRBV12-3/TRBV12-4,TRBJ2-1,CASSYYNEQFF,TGTGCCAGCAGTTACTACAATGAGCAGTTCTTC
many,NA,TRBV5-4,TRBJ2-1,CASSLGLTNEQFF,TGTGCCAGCAGCTTGGGACTAACCAATGAGCAGTTCTTC
NA,NA,TRBV7-2,TRBJ2-5,CASSLGAAGPGETQYF,TGTGCCAGCAGCTTAGGGGCGGCAGGGCCTGGAGAGACCCAGTACTTC
many,TRBD1,TRBV20-1,TRBJ1-2,CSAVGTDRNYGYTF,TGCAGTGCTGTCGGGACAGACCGTAACTATGGCTACACCTTC
many,TRBD2,TRBV6-6,TRBJ2-3,CASGGGSWEDTQYF,TGTGCCAGCGGGGGGGGTTCCTGGGAAGATACGCAGTATTTT
NA,NA,TRBV20-1,TRBJ1-5,CSASEGWAQPQHF,TGCAGTGCTAGCGAGGGTTGGGCTCAGCCCCAGCATTTT
many,NA,TRBV3-1,TRBJ2-2,CASSLVTGNTGELFF,TGTGCCAGCAGCCTCGTGACAGGGAACACCGGGGAGCTGTTTTTT
many,NA,TRBV6-5,TRBJ2-2,CASRTSGILSRELFF,TGTGCCAGCAGGACGTCGGGAATTTTATCCCGGGAGCTGTTTTTT
many,NA,TRBV6-6,TRBJ1-4,CASSFLSQGEKLFF,TGTGCCAGCAGTTTCCTCTCCCAGGGTGAAAAACTGTTTTTT
many,TRBD2,TRBV2,TRBJ2-3,CASWQRGFTDTQYF,TGTGCCAGCTGGCAGCGGGGGTTCACAGATACGCAGTATTTT
many,NA,TRBV19,TRBJ1-1,CASSDRGVTEAFF,TGTGCCAGTAGCGATCGAGGGGTGACTGAAGCTTTCTTT
many,NA,TRBV6-2/TRBV6-3,TRBJ2-3,CASRTELITTDTQYF,TGTGCCAGCAGGACCGAACTAATTACCACAGATACGCAGTATTTT
NA,NA,TRBV20-1,TRBJ2-6,CSAPDRSGANVLTF,TGCAGTGCCCCGGACCGCTCTGGGGCCAACGTCCTGACTTTC
many,TRBD2,TRBV12-3/TRBV12-4,TRBJ2-1,CASSSREAGVTNEQFF,TGTGCCAGCAGTTCCCGAGAAGCGGGGGTAACCAATGAGCAGTTCTTC
many,NA,TRBV6-1,TRBJ2-2,CASSSRDPGELFF,TGTGCCAGCAGTTCCAGGGATCCCGGGGAGCTGTTTTTT
many,NA,TRBV12-3/TRBV12-4,TRBJ1-5,CASSFSRLGNQPQHF,TGTGCCAGCAGTTTTAGTAGGCTGGGCAATCAGCCCCAGCATTTT
NA,TRBD1,TRBV11-2,TRBJ2-7,CASSRNHRGTYEQYF,TGTGCCAGCAGCAGGAACCACAGGGGAACCTACGAGCAGTACTTC
many,NA,TRBV20-1,TRBJ2-7,CSATGEALEQYF,TGCAGTGCCACTGGGGAAGCCCTCGAGCAGTACTTC
many,NA,TRBV7-2,TRBJ2-5,CASSRTETQYF,TGTGCCAGCAGCCGGACGGAGACCCAGTACTTC
many,NA,TRBV28,TRBJ1-2,CASSPDRNLNYGYTF,TGTGCCAGCAGTCCTGACAGGAACCTTAACTATGGCTACACCTTC
many,NA,TRBV4-2,TRBJ1-4,CASSQEGAATNEKLFF,TGTGCCAGCAGCCAAGAGGGGGCTGCAACTAATGAAAAACTGTTTTTT
few,TRBD2,TRBV12-3/TRBV12-4,TRBJ2-1,CASITIGGAGNEQFF,TGTGCCAGCATTACCATCGGGGGGGCGGGCAATGAGCAGTTCTTC
many,NA,TRBV28,TRBJ2-3,CASRPASSTDTQYF,TGTGCCAGCAGACCGGCTTCTAGCACAGATACGCAGTATTTT
many,NA,TRBV28,TRBJ1-5,CASRKQGSQPQHF,TGTGCCAGCAGGAAACAGGGAAGTCAGCCCCAGCATTTT
many,NA,TRBV4-3,TRBJ1-6,CASSHLGMVGASPLHF,TGCGCCAGCAGCCACCTAGGTATGGTAGGGGCATCACCCCTCCACTTT
many,TRBD1,TRBV7-9,TRBJ2-2,CASSKTGDTGELFF,TGTGCCAGCAGCAAGACAGGGGACACCGGGGAGCTGTTTTTT
many,TRBD1,TRBV29-1,TRBJ1-1,CSVSQGAYTEAFF,TGCAGCGTCTCGCAGGGGGCTTACACTGAAGCTTTCTTT
many,NA,TRBV12-3/TRBV12-4,TRBJ1-6,CASSFASPYNSPLHF,TGTGCCAGCAGTTTCGCCAGTCCCTATAATTCACCCCTCCACTTT
many,NA,TRBV29-1,TRBJ1-5,CSVRNAGQPQHF,TGCAGCGTACGAAACGCGGGCCAGCCCCAGCATTTT
many,NA,TRBV2,TRBJ1-6,CASSEALETGNTPLHF,TGTGCCAGCAGTGAAGCGCTCGAAACAGGGAATACACCCCTCCACTTT
many,TRBD1,TRBV2,TRBJ2-1,CASSLDRGFGVNEQFF,TGTGCCAGCAGTTTAGACAGGGGGTTCGGGGTGAATGAGCAGTTCTTC
many,NA,TRBV13,TRBJ1-2,CASSHLDNNYGYTF,TGTGCCAGCAGCCACCTGGACAATAACTATGGCTACACCTTC
many,NA,TRBV7-2,TRBJ1-3,CASSPRSGNTIYF,TGTGCCAGCAGCCCCCGGTCTGGAAACACCATATATTTT
many,TRBD2,TRBV5-1,TRBJ2-1,CASSLSLASGSYNEQFF,TGCGCCAGCAGCTTATCATTGGCTAGCGGCTCCTACAATGAGCAGTTCTTC
few,TRBD1,TRBV6-2/TRBV6-3,TRBJ1-6,CASSYGGQGSPLHF,TGTGCCAGCAGTTACGGCGGACAGGGTTCACCCCTCCACTTT
many,NA,TRBV7-2,TRBJ1-2,CASSLFQGPGRGYTF,TGTGCCAGCAGCTTATTTCAGGGACCAGGACGTGGCTACACCTTC